This T cell receptor (beta chain) was profiled in a study of blood T cell repertoires in COVID-19. Study context: Material from acute and convalescent COVID-19 was sourced from the United States, Italy and Spain.

Authors' data handling: Amplification of reference gene primers provided the estimated nucleated cell counts. Method: immunoSEQ multiplex PCR; TCRdb's copy keeps in-frame clones and lacks some. The V and J calls and the clone size are those of that table, but D and trimming were determined from the DNA. This table has 150,000 to 180,000 clones, approximately 80% appearing once. This clone was counted once. The ends were cut back, 0 bases at V and 10 bases at J, with 10 bases in the middle. The CDR3 sequence is 12 residues long. Germline V gene lookup returns CDR1 SGHDT and CDR2 YYEEEE. The chain recombines TRBV5-6 with TRBJ2-5; D remains unclear. The TCR was taken from a woman between 45 and 65 years old with acute or convalescent COVID-19. The sample taken for sequencing was peripheral blood. The DNA for the CDR3 is TGTGCCAGCAGCTTGGGAGAAAGTTACCAGTACTTC. Translation: CASSLGESYQYF.